This T cell receptor (beta chain) was identified in a study of cytomegalovirus exposure and HLA in healthy donors. Germline CDR1 and CDR2: MRHNA and SNTAGT. J lost 3 bases, V lost 6 bases, and 7 bases had no gene match. CDR3 length equals 15 residues. 60 Vbeta and 13 Jbeta primers were used in PCR. The repertoire was sequenced with immunoSEQ multiplex PCR; TCRdb's copy has only in-frame clones and lacks some. The sample has 200,000 or so clones, about 89% seen once; the top ten hold over 1%. The TCR sequence derives from a young man in good health and CMV-seronegative. This chain uses TRBV6-4 with TRBJ2-3, with TRBD1 matching 9 bases. The sample comprised PBMCs. The CDR3 DNA reads as TGTGCCAGCAGGAAGACAGGGGGAGAGACAGATACGCAGTATTTT. This gives the protein CASRKTGGETDTQYF.